These T cell receptor beta chains were read from a single sample in a study of blood T cell repertoires in COVID-19. Assay: immunoSEQ multiplex PCR; the TCRdb copy retains only in-frame clones and omits some. This sample has roughly 240,000 clones, with about 83% found just once. Sequencing input: peripheral blood. The source of these receptors is a woman older than 75 with COVID-19, enrolled during active disease. Both conserved end residues are part of each CDR3. A D gene is named only where the DNA matches it firmly. Clone size, where shown, is once, few, many, or a class for clones that have expanded.

d_gene,abundance,v_gene,j_gene,CDR3aa,CDR3nt
.,.,TRBV18,TRBJ2-3,CASSPPVGDTQYF,TGTGCCAGCTCACCACCGGTCGGAGATACGCAGTATTTT
.,.,TRBV18,TRBJ1-2,CASSPEGVLTYGYTF,TGTGCCAGCTCACCAGAGGGGGTTCTGACTTATGGCTACACCTTC
TRBD1,.,TRBV19,TRBJ1-1,CASSRDRGTTEAFF,TGTGCCAGTAGTAGAGACAGGGGTACCACTGAAGCTTTCTTT
.,.,TRBV7-3,TRBJ1-6,CASSVTGPPAYNSPLHF,TGTGCCAGCAGCGTCACAGGGCCTCCAGCCTATAATTCACCCCTCCACTTT
TRBD1,.,TRBV11-3,TRBJ1-5,CASSLTRTGALNQPQHF,TGTGCCAGCAGCTTAACCCGGACAGGGGCCCTCAATCAGCCCCAGCATTTT
TRBD2,.,TRBV6-6,TRBJ2-1,CASSPLAGGYNEQFF,TGTGCCAGCAGTCCTCTAGCGGGGGGGTACAATGAGCAGTTCTTC
TRBD1,.,TRBV7-2,TRBJ2-7,CASSQDRAYEQYF,TGTGCCAGCAGCCAGGACAGGGCTTACGAGCAGTACTTC
TRBD1,once,TRBV28,TRBJ1-2,CASRDTGTAYGYTF,TGTGCCAGCAGGGATACCGGGACAGCTTATGGCTACACCTTC
.,.,TRBV19,TRBJ1-5,CASSIAWGGDQPQHF,TGTGCCAGTAGTATAGCGTGGGGAGGGGATCAGCCCCAGCATTTT
.,.,TRBV5-1,TRBJ1-5,CASSLGSTVNSNQPQHF,TGCGCCAGCAGCTTGGGATCGACAGTGAATAGCAATCAGCCCCAGCATTTT
.,.,TRBV5-1,TRBJ1-6,CASSPAGSSYNSPLHF,TGCGCCAGCAGCCCAGCCGGGAGCTCCTATAATTCACCCCTCCACTTT
.,.,TRBV6-5,TRBJ1-6,CASREGNSPLHF,TGTGCCAGCAGGGAGGGTAATTCACCCCTCCACTTT
.,once,TRBV19,TRBJ1-6,CASSMQGSNSPLHF,TGTGCCAGTAGTATGCAGGGGAGCAATTCACCCCTCCACTTT
.,.,TRBV7-2,TRBJ1-1,CASSLAFGRGNTEAFF,TGTGCCAGCAGCTTAGCTTTCGGCAGGGGGAACACTGAAGCTTTCTTT
.,few,TRBV3-1/TRBV3-2,TRBJ1-3,CASSSRQTSGNTIYF,TGTGCCAGCAGCTCTAGACAGACCTCTGGAAACACCATATATTTT
.,.,TRBV28,TRBJ1-6,CASSLLDSNSPLHF,TGTGCCAGCAGTTTGTTGGACAGTAATTCACCCCTCCACTTT
TRBD1,.,TRBV9,TRBJ1-2,CASSEGQSFYGYTF,TGTGCCAGCAGCGAGGGACAGTCCTTCTATGGCTACACCTTC
TRBD1,.,TRBV5-8,TRBJ1-5,CASSLGQGIGPSNQPQHF,TGTGCCAGCAGCTTGGGACAGGGAATCGGTCCAAGCAATCAGCCCCAGCATTTT
.,.,TRBV29-1,TRBJ2-3,CSALGVGDTQYF,TGCAGCGCCCTAGGGGTAGGGGATACGCAGTATTTT
.,.,TRBV6-5,TRBJ1-6,CASMAGNSPLHF,TGTGCCAGCATGGCGGGGAATTCACCCCTCCACTTT